Reported below is one T cell receptor (beta chain). This sample stems from a study of blood T cell repertoires in COVID-19. In the study overall: Acute-phase and convalescent COVID-19 samples originated in the United States, Italy and Spain. T cells, B-cell-depleted T cells, or PBMCs supplied cDNA or gDNA.

CDR1 and CDR2 (germline): SGHRS, YFSETQ. This CDR3 has 14 residues. The V end lost 0 bases, the J end lost 5 bases, and 9 bases lay between the germline ends. Study processing details: Reference gene primer amplification in the assay estimated nucleated cell counts. The table came from immunoSEQ multiplex PCR; TCRdb's copy has only in-frame clones and leaves some out. Clonal size and the V and J genes are those of that table, whereas D and trimming came from the DNA. In the table there are around 31,000 clones, roughly nine tenths of which are singletons. Sequences were obtained from peripheral blood. The receptor comes from a man older than 75 with acute or convalescent COVID-19. This chain links TRBV5-1 with TRBJ2-1; D is ambiguous. The CDR3: CASSLVLENNEQFF. The CDR3 DNA is TGCGCCAGCAGCTTGGTGTTGGAGAACAATGAGCAGTTCTTC.